Each of the 14 T cell receptor beta chains below was sequenced from the same sample in a study of STAT5B mutations in CD4+ large granular lymphocyte leukemia. Method: immunoSEQ multiplex PCR; TCRdb's copy keeps in-frame clones and lacks some. This sample yields 30,000 to 40,000 clones, of which about four fifths are seen a single time; less than 0.6% belongs to the top ten. Sequenced sample: CD4+ T cells from blood buffy coats. These receptors were taken from a human donor in good health.

V is TRBV27 and J is TRBJ1-5; 7 bases fit TRBD1. This CDR3 contains 14 residues. CDR1 and CDR2 (germline): MNHEY, SMNVEV (reference sequence). The V segment lost 5 bases and the J segment 5 bases; nucleotides outside the gene matches: 6. The CDR3 DNA reads as TGTGCCAGCAGTCTTCGACAGGGCCATCAGCCCCAGCATTTT. Translation: CASSLRQGHQPQHF.

The chain couples TRBV12-5 to TRBJ2-5, with D possibly matching TRBD1 (5 bases). This CDR3 has 14 amino acids. The germline V gene encodes CDR1 LGHNT and CDR2 FRNRAP. With 6 bases removed from V and 6 bases from J, the gap between germline ends came to 17 bases. This chain's CDR3 is CASGSQGYVQTQYF. CDR3 DNA: TGTGCTAGTGGCAGCCAGGGTTATGTTCAGACCCAGTACTTC.

The chain employs TRBV19 and TRBJ2-1; D might be TRBD2 (6 bases). The V gene's germline CDR1 is LNHDA and CDR2 SQIVND (reference sequence). The CDR3 runs 17 residues. Trimming left V 3 bases short and J 2 bases short, with 17 bases between. The CDR3 here is CASSIPFGGNPYNEQFF. For the CDR3, the DNA is TGTGCCAGTAGTATCCCCTTTGGCGGGAACCCCTACAATGAGCAGTTCTTC. Drawing the rest from reference TRBV19 and TRBJ2-1, the complete variable domain is DGGITQSPKYLFRKEGQNVTLSCEQNLNHDAMYWYRQDPGQGLRLIYYSQIVNDFQKGDIAEGYSVSREKKESFPLTVTSAQKNPTAFYLCASSIPFGGNPYNEQFFGPGTRLTVL.

The V call is TRBV14, the J call TRBJ2-5, with 8 bases fitting TRBD1. Looked up from germline, CDR1 is SGHDN and CDR2 is FVKESK. J lost 3 bases, V lost 4 bases, and 4 bases had no gene match. The CDR3 sequence is 14 residues long. As DNA, the CDR3 is TGTGCCAGCAGCCCTCGGACAGGGAAAGAGACCCAGTACTTC. The encoded protein is CASSPRTGKETQYF. The full variable domain, in which reference TRBV14 and TRBJ2-5 provide the parts outside the CDR3, is EAGVTQFPSHSVIEKGQTVTLRCDPISGHDNLYWYRRVMGKEIKFLLHFVKESKQDESGMPNNRFLAERTGGTYSTLKVQPAELEDSGVYFCASSPRTGKETQYFGPGTRLLVL.

The genes are TRBV19 and TRBJ2-5; D is possibly TRBD1 (6 bases). The V gene lost 3 bases and the J gene lost 1 base, with 12 bases spanning the gap. Germline V gene sequence: CDR1 LNHDA, CDR2 SQIVND (reference sequence). CDR3 size: 15 residues. DNA for the CDR3: TGTGCCAGTAGTATGCTTCAGGGGCCCCAAGAGACCCAGTACTTC. Protein product: CASSMLQGPQETQYF.

V is TRBV18 and J is TRBJ2-2, with 7 nucleotides matching TRBD1. Germline-derived CDR1 and CDR2 are KGHSH and LQKENI. This CDR3 is 16 amino acids long. V lost 1 base to trimming and J lost 6 bases; unmatched junction nucleotides: 8. The CDR3 nucleotides read TGTGCCAGCTCACCACGAGGGGGCGTGAGGGCCGGGGAGCTGTTTTTT. Protein sequence: CASSPRGGVRAGELFF.

The chain employs TRBV4-3 and TRBJ2-1, with 9 bases identical to TRBD1. The V gene's germline CDR1 is LGHNA and CDR2 YSLEER. The J segment lost 4 bases and the V segment lost 4 bases, leaving 5 bases of the junction unmatched. CDR3 length equals 15 residues. CDR3 loop: CASSPAGQGYNEQFF. The CDR3 DNA sequence: TGCGCCAGCAGCCCGGCGGGACAGGGTTACAATGAGCAGTTCTTC.

The chain uses TRBV5-3 and TRBJ1-2, with unresolved D. TRBV5-3 is marked as an open reading frame, function uncertain. The length of the CDR3 is 15 residues. Trimming shortened V by 0 bases and J by 1 base, and 10 bases separated the two germline ends. CDR3 protein: CARSLEGDYNYGYTF. The CDR3 DNA is TGTGCCAGAAGCTTGGAAGGCGACTATAACTATGGCTACACCTTC.

CDR3 in amino acids: CSVAAGGSTDTQYF. The CDR3 nucleotides are TGCAGCGTTGCAGCAGGGGGTAGCACAGATACGCAGTATTTT. The rearrangement uses TRBV29-1 and TRBJ2-3; 7 bases match TRBD1. This CDR3 has 14 amino acids. Looked up from germline, CDR1 is SQVTM and CDR2 is ANQGSEA. Trimming at V came to 4 bases and at J to 0 bases, leaving 4 bases not matched to a gene.

This clone was counted between two and nine times. The genes are TRBV7-3 and TRBJ1-1; 7 bases fit TRBD1. Germline CDR1 is SGHTA and CDR2 is FQGTGA. Trimming cost V 5 bases and J 0 bases; bases outside gene matches: 3. The CDR3 runs 14 residues. CDR3 DNA sequence: TGTGCCAGCAGCGCACAGGGGCTGAACACTGAAGCTTTCTTT. It codes for CASSAQGLNTEAFF.

V usage is TRBV9 and J usage is TRBJ1-4; the D gene is possibly TRBD1 (6 bases). The V and J ends lost 8 bases and 0 bases respectively, with 20 bases between them. The CDR3 sequence is 17 residues long. CDR1 SGDLS and CDR2 YYNGEE come from the germline V gene. CDR3 sequence: CARQRYRAHATNEKLFF. CDR3 sequence (DNA): TGTGCCAGACAAAGATACAGGGCCCATGCAACTAATGAAAAACTGTTTTTT.

The gene calls are TRBV18 and TRBJ2-2; 8 nucleotides line up with TRBD1. Per the germline V gene, CDR1 is KGHSH and CDR2 is LQKENI. V trimming: 2 bases; J trimming: 6 bases; junction bases outside the gene matches: 8. This CDR3 is built from 16 residues. CDR3 DNA sequence: TGTGCCAGCTCACCAATCGGACAGGGAACCCCCGGGGAGCTGTTTTTT. It codes for CASSPIGQGTPGELFF.

The chain links TRBV5-6 to TRBJ2-3; the D is unclear. Trimming cost V 4 bases and J 2 bases, with 2 bases left between them. This CDR3 spans 11 amino acids. Germline loops: CDR1 SGHDT, CDR2 YYEEEE. DNA of the CDR3: TGTGCCAGCAGCACCACAGATACGCAGTATTTT. It is translated as CASSTTDTQYF.

The chain links TRBV10-3 to TRBJ2-5, with 7 bases fitting TRBD1. The V gene end was trimmed by 7 bases and the J gene end by 0 bases; junction bases not matched to a gene: 5. This CDR3 is built from 14 residues. CDR1 and CDR2 (germline): ENHRY, SYGVKD. CDR3 sequence: CAITPQGYQETQYF. CDR3 bases: TGTGCCATCACCCCACAGGGGTACCAAGAGACCCAGTACTTC.